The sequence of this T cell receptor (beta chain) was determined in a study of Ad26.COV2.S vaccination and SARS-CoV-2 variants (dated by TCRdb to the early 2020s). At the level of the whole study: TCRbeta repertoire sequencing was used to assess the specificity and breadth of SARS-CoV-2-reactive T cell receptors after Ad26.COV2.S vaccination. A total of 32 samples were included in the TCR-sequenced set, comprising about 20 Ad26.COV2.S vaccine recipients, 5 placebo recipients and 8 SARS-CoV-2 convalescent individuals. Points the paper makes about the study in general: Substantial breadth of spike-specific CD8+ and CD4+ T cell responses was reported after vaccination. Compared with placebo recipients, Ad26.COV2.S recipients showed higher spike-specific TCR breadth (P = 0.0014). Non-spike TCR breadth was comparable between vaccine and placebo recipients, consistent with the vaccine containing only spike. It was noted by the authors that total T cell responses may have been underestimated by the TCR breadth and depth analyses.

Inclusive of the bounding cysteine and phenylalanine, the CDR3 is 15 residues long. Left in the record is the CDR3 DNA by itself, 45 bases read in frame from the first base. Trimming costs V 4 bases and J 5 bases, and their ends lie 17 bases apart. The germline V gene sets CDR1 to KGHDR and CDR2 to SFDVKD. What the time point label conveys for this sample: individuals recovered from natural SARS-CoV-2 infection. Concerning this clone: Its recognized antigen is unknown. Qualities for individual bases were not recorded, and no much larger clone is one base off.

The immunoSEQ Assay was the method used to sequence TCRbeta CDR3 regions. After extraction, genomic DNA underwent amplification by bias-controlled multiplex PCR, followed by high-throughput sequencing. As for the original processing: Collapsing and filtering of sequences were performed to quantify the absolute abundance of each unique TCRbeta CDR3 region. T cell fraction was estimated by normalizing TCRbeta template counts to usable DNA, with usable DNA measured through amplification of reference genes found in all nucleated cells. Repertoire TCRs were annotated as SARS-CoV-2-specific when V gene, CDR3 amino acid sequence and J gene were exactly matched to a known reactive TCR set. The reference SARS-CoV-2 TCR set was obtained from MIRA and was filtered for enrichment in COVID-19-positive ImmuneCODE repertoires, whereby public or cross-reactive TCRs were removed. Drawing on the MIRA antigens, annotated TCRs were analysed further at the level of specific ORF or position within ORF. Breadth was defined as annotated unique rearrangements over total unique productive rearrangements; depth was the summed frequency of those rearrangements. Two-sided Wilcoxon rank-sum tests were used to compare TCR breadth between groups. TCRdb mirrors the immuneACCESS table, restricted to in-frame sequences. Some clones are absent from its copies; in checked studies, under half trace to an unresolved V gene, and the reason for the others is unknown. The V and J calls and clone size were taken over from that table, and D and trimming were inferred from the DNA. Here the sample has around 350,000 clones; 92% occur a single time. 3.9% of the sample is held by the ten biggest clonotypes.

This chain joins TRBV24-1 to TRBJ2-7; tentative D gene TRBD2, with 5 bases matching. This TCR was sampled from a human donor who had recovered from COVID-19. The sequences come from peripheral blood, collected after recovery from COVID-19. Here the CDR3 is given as CATSDPGPGSHEQYF. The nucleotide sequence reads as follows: TGTGCCACCAGTGACCCCGGACCGGGGTCCCACGAGCAGTACTTC.